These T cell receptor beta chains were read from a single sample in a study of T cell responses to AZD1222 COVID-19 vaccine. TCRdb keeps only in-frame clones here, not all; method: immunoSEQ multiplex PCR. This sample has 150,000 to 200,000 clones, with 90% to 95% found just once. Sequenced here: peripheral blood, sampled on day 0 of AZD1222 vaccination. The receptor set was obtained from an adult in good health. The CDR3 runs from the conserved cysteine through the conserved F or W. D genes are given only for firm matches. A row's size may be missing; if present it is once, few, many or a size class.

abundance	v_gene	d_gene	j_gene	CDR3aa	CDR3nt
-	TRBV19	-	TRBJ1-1	CASSIVAERVLTAFF	TGTGCCAGTAGTATAGTGGCAGAGCGGGTCCTGACGGCTTTCTTT
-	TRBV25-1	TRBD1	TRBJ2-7	CASSEYRGQADEQYF	TGTGCCAGCAGTGAATATAGGGGACAGGCGGACGAGCAGTACTTC
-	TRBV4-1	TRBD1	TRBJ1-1	CASSPETGQVTEAFF	TGCGCCAGCAGCCCAGAAACGGGACAGGTCACTGAAGCTTTCTTT
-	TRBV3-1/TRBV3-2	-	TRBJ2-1	CASSPAGNEQFF	TGTGCCAGCAGCCCGGCGGGGAATGAGCAGTTCTTC
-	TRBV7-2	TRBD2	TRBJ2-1	CASSSRLATNEQFF	TGTGCCAGCAGCTCGCGACTAGCGACCAATGAGCAGTTCTTC
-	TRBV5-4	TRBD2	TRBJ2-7	CASSTQLAGAYEQYF	TGTGCCAGCAGCACCCAACTAGCGGGAGCCTACGAGCAGTACTTC
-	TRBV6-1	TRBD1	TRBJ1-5	CASSDGTGSQQPQHF	TGTGCCAGCAGTGACGGGACAGGGTCACAACAGCCCCAGCATTTT
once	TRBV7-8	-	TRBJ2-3	CASRTVGTDTQYF	TGTGCCAGTAGGACAGTGGGCACAGATACGCAGTATTTT
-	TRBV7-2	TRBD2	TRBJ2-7	CASSLSSGNYEQYF	TGTGCCAGCAGCCTCTCTAGCGGGAACTACGAGCAGTACTTC
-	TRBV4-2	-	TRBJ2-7	CASSPGGQALGEQYF	TGTGCCAGCAGCCCAGGAGGCCAGGCCTTGGGGGAGCAGTACTTC
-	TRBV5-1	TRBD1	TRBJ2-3	CASSLGQGPSTDTQYF	TGCGCCAGCAGCTTGGGACAGGGGCCAAGCACAGATACGCAGTATTTT
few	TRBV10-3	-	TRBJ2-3	CAIRPAISTDTQYF	TGTGCCATCAGGCCAGCGATAAGCACAGATACGCAGTATTTT
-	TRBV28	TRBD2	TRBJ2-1	CASSGLAPYNEQFF	TGTGCCAGCAGTGGACTAGCGCCGTACAATGAGCAGTTCTTC
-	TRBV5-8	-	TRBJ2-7	CASSFFQSYEQYF	TGTGCCAGCAGCTTCTTCCAGTCATACGAGCAGTACTTC
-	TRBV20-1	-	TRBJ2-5	CSASRVPGSYQETQYF	TGCAGTGCTAGTCGGGTCCCGGGCAGCTACCAAGAGACCCAGTACTTC
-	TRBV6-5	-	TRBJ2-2	CASARAAAGAGELFF	TGTGCCAGCGCCCGCGCGGCGGCCGGGGCGGGGGAGCTGTTTTTT
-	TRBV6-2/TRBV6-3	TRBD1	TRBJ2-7	CASSLHWTGIPYEQYF	TGTGCCAGCAGTCTCCACTGGACAGGGATTCCCTACGAGCAGTACTTC
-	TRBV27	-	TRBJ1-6	CASSLYVTSSSYNSPLHF	TGTGCCAGCAGTTTATATGTTACCTCGAGCTCCTATAATTCACCCCTCCACTTT
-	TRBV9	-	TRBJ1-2	CASSVNTGSGYGYTF	TGTGCCAGCAGCGTAAATACAGGGTCTGGGTATGGCTACACCTTC
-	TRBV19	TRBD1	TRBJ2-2	CASSTGQVTGELFF	TGTGCCAGTAGTACGGGACAGGTTACCGGGGAGCTGTTTTTT
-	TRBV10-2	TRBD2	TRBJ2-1	CASTWTSGRWGSYNEQFF	TGCGCCAGCACCTGGACTAGCGGGAGGTGGGGCTCCTACAATGAGCAGTTCTTC
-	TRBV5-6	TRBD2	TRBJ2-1	CASSLSPGLLSYNEQFF	TGTGCCAGCAGCTTATCTCCGGGACTACTATCCTACAATGAGCAGTTCTTC
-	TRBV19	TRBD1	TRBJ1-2	CASRVGGQGYGYTF	TGTGCCAGCCGGGTCGGGGGACAGGGTTATGGCTACACCTTC
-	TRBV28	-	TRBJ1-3	CASSLPLRAFGNTIYF	TGTGCCAGCAGTTTACCCCTGAGGGCGTTCGGAAACACCATATATTTT
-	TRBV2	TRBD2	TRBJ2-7	CASRATSGRWGSSYEQYF	TGTGCCAGCAGAGCGACTAGCGGGAGATGGGGGAGCTCCTACGAGCAGTACTTC
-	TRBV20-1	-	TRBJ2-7	CRAGQGYEQYF	TGCAGGGCGGGGCAGGGCTACGAGCAGTACTTC
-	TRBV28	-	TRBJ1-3	CASSGPGGGNTIYF	TGTGCCAGCAGTGGTCCGGGAGGGGGAAACACCATATATTTT
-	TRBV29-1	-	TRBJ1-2	CSVEKGVGPYGYTF	TGCAGCGTGGAAAAGGGGGTGGGACCCTATGGCTACACCTTC
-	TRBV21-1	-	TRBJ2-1	CASSKARGTAYNEQFF	TGTGCCAGCAGCAAAGCTAGGGGGACGGCCTACAATGAGCAGTTCTTC
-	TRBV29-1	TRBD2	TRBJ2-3	CSVEGLASTQYF	TGCAGCGTTGAGGGACTAGCTTCTACGCAGTATTTT
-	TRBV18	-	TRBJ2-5	CASSPPGTLGETQYF	TGTGCCAGCTCACCACCCGGGACCCTGGGAGAGACCCAGTACTTC
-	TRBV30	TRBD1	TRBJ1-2	CAWSAGGRAYGYTF	TGTGCCTGGAGTGCAGGGGGCAGGGCCTATGGCTACACCTTC
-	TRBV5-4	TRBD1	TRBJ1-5	CASSYLGQGGNQPQHF	TGTGCCAGCAGCTACCTCGGGCAGGGGGGAAATCAGCCCCAGCATTTT
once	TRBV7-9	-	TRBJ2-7	CASSSGGREQYF	TGTGCCAGCAGCTCAGGTGGCAGGGAGCAGTACTTC
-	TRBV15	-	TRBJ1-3	CATSPRGGNTIYF	TGTGCCACCAGCCCCCGTGGAGGAAACACCATATATTTT
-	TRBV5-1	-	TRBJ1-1	CASSLESGGLNTEAFF	TGCGCCAGCAGCTTGGAATCGGGGGGGTTGAACACTGAAGCTTTCTTT
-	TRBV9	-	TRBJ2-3	CASSVAGQRATDTQYF	TGTGCCAGCAGCGTAGCCGGCCAGCGGGCTACAGATACGCAGTATTTT
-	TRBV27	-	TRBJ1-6	CASRELNSPLHF	TGTGCCAGCAGGGAACTCAATTCACCCCTCCACTTT
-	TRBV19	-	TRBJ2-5	CASSPFGYPYQETQYF	TGTGCCAGTAGCCCTTTCGGCTATCCTTACCAAGAGACCCAGTACTTC
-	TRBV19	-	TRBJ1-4	CASSIPGQFEGKLFF	TGTGCCAGTAGTATACCCGGACAGTTTGAAGGAAAACTGTTTTTT